The 21 T cell receptor beta chains reported below all come from one sample, sequenced in a study of molecular identifiers for immune sequencing clone quantification. TCRdb analysed the PCR reads with MiXCR anew, one entry per CDR3 protein. The sample has 62,000 or so distinct CDR3 sequences, roughly 18% seen once; the top ten hold approximately 1.5%. Sample: naive CD8+ T cells from blood, with Jurkat cell RNA spiked in. As to subset: FACS-sorted CD8+CD4-CCR7+CD45RA+ naive T cells. The receptors derive from a human donor in good health. Some libraries in this study had Jurkat cell RNA spiked in.

The V and J genes are TRBV4-1 and TRBJ2-1; D unclear. The CDR3 has 14 residues. Germline-derived CDR1 and CDR2 are MGHRA and YSYEKL. V lost 8 bases and J lost 2, with 13 bases in between. The CDR3 nucleotides read TGCGCCAGCCGCCTCAAACTTACCTACAATGAGCAGTTCTTC. It yields the protein CASRLKLTYNEQFF.

This clonotype was counted only a few times. Possible read error: a much larger clone is one base away. J is TRBJ2-3 and V is TRBV6-4; 11 positions agree with TRBD1. Germline V gene sequence: CDR1 MRHNA, CDR2 SNTAGT. J was trimmed by 3 bases and V by 11 bases; bases with no gene match: 10. The CDR3 has 15 residues. This CDR3 is CAGTPGTGGTDTQYF. The CDR3 DNA sequence: TGTGCCGGCACCCCCGGGACAGGGGGGACAGATACGCAGTATTTT.

This clonotype was seen at least ten times. The gene calls are TRBV29-1 and TRBJ2-3; 8 positions match TRBD2. The V segment lost 4 bases and the J segment 2 bases; nucleotides outside the gene matches: 5. This CDR3 has 14 residues. Germline V gene sequence: CDR1 SQVTM, CDR2 ANQGSEA. This CDR3 is CSVVGGRPTDTQYF. CDR3 in DNA: TGCAGCGTTGTTGGCGGGAGGCCCACAGATACGCAGTATTTT.

This clonotype has at least ten counts. The rearrangement uses TRBV20-1 and TRBJ2-7; D may be TRBD1 (5 bases). Deletions cut 4 bases from V and 3 bases from J, with 13 bases between. This CDR3 has 13 amino acids. CDR1 DFQATT and CDR2 SNEGSKA come from the germline V gene (reference sequence). In nucleotides, the CDR3 is TGCAGTGCTATAGTCCCCGACAGCTACGAGCAGTACTTC. Protein sequence: CSAIVPDSYEQYF.

Many counts were recorded for this clonotype. This chain joins TRBV7-9 and TRBJ2-1; the D is unclear. The CDR3 loop spans 12 amino acids. Germline V CDR1 and CDR2: SEHNR, FQNEAQ (reference sequence). Trimming left V 5 bases short and J 8 bases short, with 10 bases between. CDR3 sequence: CASSPLDDEQFF. In nucleotides, the CDR3 is TGTGCCAGCAGCCCTCTCGACGATGAGCAGTTCTTC.

This clonotype was seen more than once but under ten times. The chain has TRBV11-2 and TRBJ2-7, with a tentative D call TRBD1 (5 bases). Per germline, CDR1 SGHAT and CDR2 FQNNGV. The V gene lost 5 bases and the J gene lost 7 bases, with 12 bases spanning the gap. The CDR3 contains 12 residues. The CDR3 is CASSQGAAEQYF. The CDR3 region has the DNA TGTGCCAGCAGCCAAGGGGCGGCGGAGCAGTACTTC. The whole variable domain, filled in from reference TRBV11-2 and TRBJ2-7, reads EAGVAQSPRYKIIEKRQSVAFWCNPISGHATLYWYQQILGQGPKLLIQFQNNGVVDDSQLPKDRFSAERLKGVDSTLKIQPAKLEDSAVYLCASSQGAAEQYFGPGTRLTVT.

The chain has TRBV27 and TRBJ1-5; D call uncertain. Germline CDR1 MNHEY, CDR2 SMNVEV (reference sequence). Trimming removed 4 bases at V and 4 bases at J, with 5 bases between. This CDR3 spans 12 amino acids. This CDR3 is CASSSVNQPQHF. The CDR3 DNA is TGTGCCAGCAGTTCCGTGAATCAGCCCCAGCATTTT.

This clonotype was seen at least ten times. The junction departs from germline at one end; a sequencing error may be responsible. The rearrangement uses TRBV25-1 and TRBJ2-2, with 8 bases aligning to TRBD2. The CDR3 runs 13 residues. Germline CDR1 is MGHDK and CDR2 is SYGVNS. The CDR3 loop is CGGADTNTGELFF. CDR3 nucleotides: TGCGGGGGGGCAGACACGAACACCGGGGAGCTGTTTTTT.

This clonotype was seen more than once but under ten times. This sequence joins TRBV5-5 and TRBJ2-7; D gene ambiguous. Germline CDR1 SGHKS, CDR2 YYEKEE (reference sequence). With 0 bases removed from V and 6 bases from J, the gap between germline ends came to 10 bases. The CDR3 contains 13 residues. CDR3 amino acids: CASSLGRVIEQYF. The CDR3 coding sequence is TGTGCCAGCAGCTTGGGACGAGTGATCGAGCAGTACTTC.

The table lists this clonotype with a few counts. The chain is built from TRBV12-3 or TRBV12-4 and TRBJ1-5; D gene ambiguous. V lost 4 bases and J lost 7, with 8 bases in between. The CDR3 consists of 12 residues. The CDR3 is CASSYGLQPQHF. CDR3 nucleotides: TGTGCCAGCAGTTACGGGTTGCAGCCCCAGCATTTT.

This clonotype was observed many times. The chain couples TRBV4-1 to TRBJ1-1; 7 bases fit TRBD1. CDR3 length equals 14 residues. Germline CDR1 and CDR2: MGHRA and YSYEKL. V trimming: 4 bases; J trimming: 0 bases; junction bases outside the gene matches: 2. CDR3 nucleotides: TGCGCCAGCAGCCGGGGACAGTTGAACACTGAAGCTTTCTTT. Its protein product is CASSRGQLNTEAFF.

Many counts were recorded for this clonotype. The chain recombines TRBV13 with TRBJ2-3; 15 bases agree with TRBD2. The CDR3 totals 17 residues. V shed 5 bases and J 2 bases; nucleotides not matched to a gene: 5. Germline V gives CDR1 PRHDT, CDR2 FYEKMQ (reference sequence). DNA of the CDR3: TGTGCCAGCAGCCCCGGACTAGCGGGAGGGGCCACAGATACGCAGTATTTT. Residues: CASSPGLAGGATDTQYF.

The chain joins TRBV27 to TRBJ2-1, with D possibly being TRBD2 (6 bases). Germline CDR1 and CDR2: MNHEY and SMNVEV (reference sequence). The CDR3 totals 14 residues. V shed 8 bases and J shed 2 bases, with 13 bases lying between them. The CDR3 sequence: CASGGDGTYNEQFF. In DNA form, the CDR3 reads TGTGCCAGCGGAGGGGACGGCACCTACAATGAGCAGTTCTTC.

This clonotype was counted many times. The chain's CDR3 is CASGLVQRGETQYF. The CDR3 DNA reads TGTGCTAGTGGTTTGGTACAAAGGGGGGAGACCCAGTACTTC. The chain uses TRBV12-5 and TRBJ2-5, with D perhaps TRBD1 (6 bases). The CDR3 has 14 amino acids. Between the trimmed V and J ends, which lost 0 bases and 5 bases, there was a span of 10 bases. In germline, CDR1 is LGHNT, CDR2 FRNRAP.

This clonotype was counted many times. The chain links TRBV4-1 to TRBJ2-3, with a tentative D call TRBD1 (5 bases). Germline V lookup: CDR1 MGHRA, CDR2 YSYEKL. The V and J ends lost 1 base and 2 bases respectively, with 13 bases between them. CDR3 length: 16 residues. The CDR3 DNA is TGCGCCAGCAGCCAAGGGAGCAGGGTGGTCACAGATACGCAGTATTTT. Translating it yields CASSQGSRVVTDTQYF.

The table lists this clonotype with many counts. The chain combines TRBV20-1 with TRBJ2-7; a weak D match, TRBD1 (5 bases). The V and J ends lost 6 bases and 0 bases respectively, with 12 bases between them. The CDR3 totals 13 residues. Per the germline V gene, CDR1 is DFQATT and CDR2 is SNEGSKA (reference sequence). This CDR3 reads CSALDSTSYEQYF. DNA of the CDR3: TGCAGTGCCCTCGACAGTACCTCCTACGAGCAGTACTTC.

This clonotype was picked up one time. This may arise from a read error, as a much more abundant clone is one base away. V and J are TRBV7-8 and TRBJ2-3, with D unresolved. V was pared by 1 base and J by 1 base, with 12 bases between. The CDR3 extends over 16 amino acids. Germline V gene data show CDR1 as SGHVS and CDR2 as FQNEAQ. The CDR3 is CASSLEDGQGTDTQYF. CDR3 nucleotide sequence: TGTGCCAGCAGCTTAGAGGATGGGCAGGGCACAGATACGCAGTATTTT.

This clonotype has ten or more counts. The chain links TRBV5-5 to TRBJ2-5, with no clear D. This CDR3 has 14 amino acids. Trimming shortened V by 4 bases and J by 5 bases, and 15 bases separated the two germline ends. Germline-derived CDR1 and CDR2 are SGHKS and YYEKEE (reference sequence). Written as DNA, the CDR3 is TGTGCCAGCAGCCGTTACGCGATCGTGGAGACCCAGTACTTC. It encodes CASSRYAIVETQYF. Full variable domain (rest looked up from reference TRBV5-5 and TRBJ2-5): DAGVTQSPTHLIKTRGQQVTLRCSPISGHKSVSWYQQVLGQGPQFIFQYYEKEERGRGNFPDRFSARQFPNYSSELNVNALLLGDSALYLCASSRYAIVETQYFGPGTRLLVL.

V and J are TRBV7-2 and TRBJ2-5, with 8 bases aligning to TRBD2. The CDR3 consists of 17 residues. Germline CDR1 is SGHTA and CDR2 is FQGNSA. Losses at the gene ends were 1 base for V and 5 bases for J; bases not matched to a gene: 12. The CDR3 loop is CASSLVGTGRVGETQYF. DNA of the CDR3: TGTGCCAGCAGCTTAGTTGGTACCGGGAGGGTTGGTGAGACCCAGTACTTC.

This clonotype was seen a handful of times. This sequence joins TRBV19 and TRBJ1-5; D gene unclear. The germline V gene has CDR1 LNHDA and CDR2 SQIVND (reference sequence). The CDR3 spans 14 residues. The V and J ends lost 3 bases and 7 bases respectively, with 13 bases between them. The CDR3 nucleotides read TGTGCCAGTAGTATTCTGCTGGATGGGCAGCCCCAGCATTTT. This encodes CASSILLDGQPQHF.

About this clonotype: This may come from a read error, since a much larger clone is one base off. The rearrangement joins TRBV27 to TRBJ1-1; D ambiguous. Deletions cut 6 bases from V and 1 base from J, with 9 bases between. Germline loops: CDR1 MNHEY, CDR2 SMNVEV (reference sequence). The CDR3 consists of 13 residues. The chain's CDR3 is CASRQLANTEAFF. DNA of the CDR3: TGTGCCAGCAGACAATTGGCGAACACTGAAGCTTTCTTT.